These 20 T cell receptor beta chains originate from one sample sequenced in a study of CD8+ T cells in alopecia areata. In each case, RNA was isolated and then reverse transcribed into cDNA as the sequencing template. Using immunoSEQ multiplex PCR, the repertoire was profiled, and TCRdb retains in-frame clones only, with some absent. The table lists about 91,000 clones, around two fifths of them singletons. The specimen sequenced was CD4+ T cells sorted from blood. The receptors were sampled from a human donor with alopecia areata.

This rearrangement joins TRBV27 to TRBJ2-2; D remains ambiguous. CDR1 is MNHEY, CDR2 SMNVEV, per germline (reference sequence). The CDR3 totals 14 residues. The V gene lost 5 bases and the J gene lost 4 bases, with 11 bases spanning the gap. The CDR3 DNA reads as TGTGCCAGCAGTCCAGACTCGTCCACCGGGGAGCTGTTTTTT. It codes for CASSPDSSTGELFF.

This clone was observed a handful of times. Other nucleotide sequences in the sample specify the same CDR3. The gene calls are TRBV13 and TRBJ2-5; TRBD1 is a possible D gene (5 bases). Trimming stripped 5 bases from V and 1 base from J, with 8 bases between. Germline CDR1 is PRHDT and CDR2 is FYEKMQ (reference sequence). The CDR3 sequence is 13 residues long. CDR3 nucleotide sequence: TGTGCCAGCAGCCCCAGGGCCCAAGAGACCCAGTACTTC. It yields the protein CASSPRAQETQYF.

This clone was recorded a few times. V usage is TRBV5-1 and J usage is TRBJ1-4; possible D gene TRBD1, 5 bases. This CDR3 is built from 15 residues. V lost 0 bases and J lost 1, with 7 bases in between. Germline assignment: CDR1 SGHRS and CDR2 YFSETQ. CDR3: CASSLGGRTNEKLFF. The CDR3 DNA reads as TGCGCCAGCAGCTTGGGGGGACGAACTAATGAAAAACTGTTTTTT.

The rearrangement uses TRBV20-1 and TRBJ2-5; D gene unclear. CDR3 length: 11 residues. CDR1 and CDR2 (germline): DFQATT, SNEGSKA (reference sequence). Trimming cost V 3 bases and J 2 bases, with 4 bases left between them. The CDR3 is CSARLQETQYF. The DNA of the CDR3 is TGCAGTGCTAGGTTACAAGAGACCCAGTACTTC.

The V and J genes are TRBV29-1 and TRBJ1-4; D uncertain. Germline CDR1 is SQVTM and CDR2 is ANQGSEA. The CDR3 runs 15 residues. V lost 1 base, J lost 8 bases, and 17 bases lay in between. CDR3 residues: CSVEVALGFGEKLFF. CDR3 DNA sequence: TGCAGCGTTGAAGTGGCGCTCGGTTTCGGAGAAAAACTGTTTTTT.

The rearrangement links TRBV30 to TRBJ2-3; a possible D gene is TRBD1 (6 bases). Per the germline V gene, CDR1 is GTSNPN and CDR2 is SVGIG (reference sequence). Trimming shortened V by 5 bases and J by 0 bases, and 9 bases separated the two germline ends. The CDR3 covers 13 residues. CDR3 bases: TGTGCCTGGGGGACACAAAGCACAGATACGCAGTATTTT. It codes for CAWGTQSTDTQYF.

The chain carries TRBV20-1 and TRBJ2-5; D is uncertain. The length of the CDR3 is 11 residues. The V and J ends lost 2 bases and 5 bases respectively, with 6 bases between them. In germline, CDR1 is DFQATT, CDR2 SNEGSKA (reference sequence). DNA for the CDR3: TGCAGTGCTAGATGGCAGGAGACCCAGTACTTC. This gives the protein CSARWQETQYF.

The chain recombines TRBV7-2 with TRBJ2-5; D is perhaps TRBD1 (6 bases). The CDR3 contains 15 residues. V lost 1 base, J lost 5 bases, and 14 bases lay in between. Germline V gene data show CDR1 as SGHTA and CDR2 as FQGNSA. The chain's CDR3 is CASSLGSRGMETQYF. For the CDR3, the DNA is TGTGCCAGCAGCTTAGGCTCCAGGGGTATGGAGACCCAGTACTTC.

This chain connects TRBV4-1 to TRBJ1-2, with unresolved D. This CDR3 contains 15 residues. V lost 0 bases and J 5 bases, leaving 13 bases between the germline ends. Germline assignment: CDR1 MGHRA and CDR2 YSYEKL. CDR3 DNA sequence: TGCGCCAGCAGCCAAGATCCAGGCGCTCCGTATGGCTACACCTTC. This gives the protein CASSQDPGAPYGYTF.

The J gene is TRBJ2-3, the V gene TRBV6-6; D gene uncertain. V was clipped by 8 bases and J by 2 bases, with 11 bases between them. Germline V lookup: CDR1 MNHNY, CDR2 SVGAGI (reference sequence). The CDR3 is made up of 13 amino acids. The CDR3 loop is CASVLYLTDTQYF. The CDR3 DNA reads as TGTGCCAGCGTTCTGTACCTCACAGATACGCAGTATTTT.

The J gene is TRBJ1-1, the V gene TRBV29-1, with no clear D. V lost 7 bases and J 2 bases, leaving 8 bases between the germline ends. CDR3 size: 11 residues. Germline values: CDR1 SQVTM, CDR2 ANQGSEA. In DNA, the CDR3 is TGCAGCGGGGTCCTCAACACTGAAGCTTTCTTT. It is translated as CSGVLNTEAFF.

This chain joins TRBV30 and TRBJ2-7; TRBD1 matches at 12 bases. Germline values: CDR1 GTSNPN, CDR2 SVGIG (reference sequence). V was pared by 3 bases and J by 6 bases, with 9 bases of the junction left unmatched. The CDR3 spans 15 residues. This CDR3 reads CAWSVLGTGGSEQYF. The CDR3 coding sequence is TGTGCCTGGAGCGTCTTGGGGACAGGGGGCTCCGAGCAGTACTTC.

The chain recombines TRBV29-1 with TRBJ1-1; possible D gene TRBD1, 5 bases. In germline, CDR1 is SQVTM, CDR2 ANQGSEA. The V end was cut by 2 bases, the J end by 1 base, with 8 bases between. There are 13 residues in the CDR3. The CDR3 nucleotides are TGCAGCGTTGAAAGGGGTCAGAACACTGAAGCTTTCTTT. It specifies CSVERGQNTEAFF.

This chain connects TRBV2 to TRBJ2-3; D is ambiguous. CDR3 length: 10 amino acids. V gave up 7 bases and J gave up 8 bases, with 7 bases separating them. Germline CDR1 reads SNHLY; CDR2 reads FYNNEI. The CDR3 region is CASNGVTQYF. In DNA, the CDR3 is TGTGCCAGCAATGGGGTTACGCAGTATTTT. The variable domain in full, with the rest retrieved from reference TRBV2 and TRBJ2-3, is EPEVTQTPSHQVTQMGQEVILRCVPISNHLYFYWYRQILGQKVEFLVSFYNNEISEKSEIFDDQFSVERPDGSNFTLKIRSTKLEDSAMYFCASNGVTQYFGPGTRLTVL.

This chain connects TRBV30 to TRBJ2-7; D is uncertain. This CDR3 is 11 amino acids long. Germline V gives CDR1 GTSNPN, CDR2 SVGIG (reference sequence). With 2 bases removed from V and 1 base from J, the gap between germline ends came to 3 bases. The CDR3: CAWSQSYEQYF. The CDR3 nucleotides are TGTGCCTGGAGTCAATCCTACGAGCAGTACTTC.

This clone appeared a few times. The genes are TRBV28 and TRBJ2-7; 9 bases match TRBD2. CDR1 and CDR2 (germline): MDHEN, SYDVKM. V was clipped by 8 bases and J by 2 bases; unmatched bases: 7. CDR3 length: 14 residues. CDR3 nucleotide sequence: TGTGCCAGCGAGGGCGGGAGGGCCACCTACGAGCAGTACTTC. It codes for CASEGGRATYEQYF.

The rearrangement joins TRBV27 to TRBJ2-5; TRBD2 is a possible D gene (6 bases). Looked up from germline, CDR1 is MNHEY and CDR2 is SMNVEV (reference sequence). The germline V and J ends were trimmed by 7 bases and 5 bases, with 8 bases remaining between them. This CDR3 spans 11 amino acids. Written as DNA, the CDR3 is TGTGCCAGCACCCGGGGGGAGACCCAGTACTTC. Protein product: CASTRGETQYF.

This clone was counted many times. V usage is TRBV7-9 and J usage is TRBJ2-3, with D tentatively TRBD2 (5 bases). The germline V gene has CDR1 SEHNR and CDR2 FQNEAQ (reference sequence). Trimming took 6 bases from V and 6 from J, leaving 19 bases between them. CDR3 length: 15 amino acids. This CDR3 is CASRTGLGRSDTQYF. CDR3 DNA: TGTGCCAGCAGAACCGGACTTGGCCGCAGTGATACGCAGTATTTT.

This clone showed up just a few times. This rearrangement joins TRBV6-5 to TRBJ2-7; 8 bases agree with TRBD1. CDR3 size: 15 residues. The ends lost 2 bases at V and 0 bases at J; junction bases unmatched: 3. Germline-derived CDR1 and CDR2 are MNHEY and SVGAGI. The CDR3 coding sequence is TGTGCCAGCAGTTACGGTGGGACAGGCTCCTACGAGCAGTACTTC. Amino acid sequence: CASSYGGTGSYEQYF.

The J gene is TRBJ2-7, the V gene TRBV29-1; 10 bases are shared with TRBD1. This CDR3 contains 16 residues. Unmatched junction bases numbered 8, after V lost 0 bases and J lost 3 bases. The germline CDR1 and CDR2 sequences are SQVTM and ANQGSEA. The CDR3 DNA follows: TGCAGCGTTGAAGATCTGGCCGGGACAGGGGTCTACGAGCAGTACTTC. Amino acid sequence: CSVEDLAGTGVYEQYF.